The rows below give T cell receptor beta chains drawn from one sample of a study of shared clonotypes between healthy human individuals. Assay: immunoSEQ multiplex PCR; the TCRdb copy retains only in-frame clones and omits some. The sample contains 780,000 or so clones, 55% to 75% of which appear only once. Sequencing used memory CD4+ T cells sorted from blood. The receptors here all came from a woman aged 25 to 39 in good health. Each CDR3 is given with its conserved first and last residue. Fields, in order: V gene, CDR3 protein.

>TRBV28
CASSLAGTGNQPQHF
>TRBV18
CASGRGQGFTETQYF
>TRBV28
CASSLGDRGNQPQHF
>TRBV19
CASSGGQGGNEKLFF
>TRBV11-2
CASSLEIDQPQHF
>TRBV29-1
CSVEGVSRHEKLFF
>TRBV10-1
CASSESLGRPQHF
>TRBV5-1
CASSLALATNTGELFF
>TRBV18
CASSPLGLTSGNTIYF
>TRBV18
CASSADRDTQYF
>TRBV19
CASSSAATNEKLFF
>TRBV6-4
CASSDSSSYGYTF
>TRBV6-6
CASSYWGSVSLEKLFF
>TRBV29-1
CSVVFEVIQPYGEQFF
>TRBV18
CASSPSARSTDTQYF
>TRBV10-3
CAISESKQGLSNQPQHF
>TRBV19
CASSMGLITDTQYF
>TRBV5-6
CASSEYTGTGGEQYF
>TRBV2
CASTPRRYEQFF
>TRBV19
CASSNQGAYEQYF
>TRBV5-4
CASSLELGASGSQSTDTQYF
>TRBV7-2
CASSFRGPDTQYF
>TRBV28
CASSLFGGPDNYEQYF
>TRBV6-6
CASSPEGEKLFF
>TRBV7-2
CASSLFGGGPYEQYF
>TRBV9
CASSVGGGSSRTGELFF
>TRBV9
CASSVASPINEQFF